The next 30 T cell receptor beta chains were all read from a single sample in a study of blood T cells in healthy people across ages. Alongside a J-beta primer mix, a sample-barcoded 5' primer served in a second PCR lasting about 7 to 11 cycles. From the 5' RACE reads, TCRdb called clonotypes with MiXCR, one entry per CDR3 protein. The sample carries roughly 1.4 million distinct CDR3 sequences, around 55% recorded once. The specimen sequenced was blood. The origin of the receptors is a young man in good health.

This chain uses TRBV7-9 with TRBJ1-5; D remains unclear. CDR3 length: 14 residues. The V gene's germline CDR1 is SEHNR and CDR2 FQNEAQ (reference sequence). V lost 5 bases and J 2 bases, leaving 10 bases between the germline ends. The CDR3 region is CASSPDGGNQPQHF. The CDR3 nucleotides read TGTGCCAGCAGCCCAGATGGGGGCAATCAGCCCCAGCATTTT.

The rearrangement uses TRBV6-1 and TRBJ1-1; D is unclear. Per germline, CDR1 MNHNS and CDR2 SASEGT. This CDR3 region has 12 residues. Trimming left V 1 base short and J 8 bases short, with 8 bases between. The CDR3 loop reads CASSEGQFEAFF. The CDR3 region has the DNA TGTGCCAGCAGTGAAGGGCAATTCGAAGCTTTCTTT.

The chain uses TRBV6-2 or TRBV6-3 and TRBJ2-1; weak D call: TRBD2 (5 bases). V was clipped by 2 bases and J by 0 bases, with 14 bases between them. The germline CDR1 and CDR2 sequences are MNHEY and SVGEGT. The CDR3 contains 17 residues. The CDR3 DNA follows: TGTGCCAGCAGTTACCATCGAGGGCGTGGCTCCTACAATGAGCAGTTCTTC. Translated, it gives CASSYHRGRGSYNEQFF.

The chain links TRBV7-9 to TRBJ1-1, with D tentatively TRBD1 (5 bases). This CDR3 has 11 residues. Trimming stripped 7 bases from V and 7 bases from J, with 10 bases between. CDR1 is SEHNR, CDR2 FQNEAQ, per germline (reference sequence). Here the CDR3 reads CASTGGVEAFF. CDR3 DNA: TGTGCCAGCACCGGGGGAGTTGAAGCTTTCTTT.

The chain uses TRBV11-2 and TRBJ1-2; TRBD1 aligns across 8 bases. V shed 6 bases, J shed 3 bases, and the junction held 6 bases outside the gene matches. Germline V CDR1 and CDR2: SGHAT, FQNNGV. The CDR3 is made up of 14 amino acids. The CDR3 nucleotides read TGTGCCAGCAGAAACCTACAGGGGGACTATGGCTACACCTTC. Translation: CASRNLQGDYGYTF.

The J gene is TRBJ2-2, the V gene TRBV6-5, with D tentatively TRBD1 (5 bases). There are 15 residues in the CDR3. Germline CDR1 MNHEY, CDR2 SVGAGI. Trimming removed 6 bases from V and 1 base from J, with 12 bases in between. CDR3 sequence reads: CASSVRVGNTGELFF. For the CDR3, the DNA is TGTGCCAGCAGCGTCAGGGTGGGGAACACCGGGGAGCTGTTTTTT.

This clonotype occurred a few times. The rearrangement uses TRBV12-3 or TRBV12-4 and TRBJ2-7; D is undetermined. Trimming left V 4 bases short and J 2 bases short, with 6 bases between. There are 12 residues in the CDR3. The CDR3 protein is CASSSAPYEQYF. CDR3 in DNA: TGTGCCAGCAGTTCCGCCCCCTACGAGCAGTACTTC.

The gene calls are TRBV7-2 and TRBJ2-3; 8 nucleotides align to TRBD2. The CDR3 is 17 amino acids. The germline V gene encodes CDR1 SGHTA and CDR2 FQGNSA. V shed 5 bases and J 0 bases; nucleotides not matched to a gene: 10. The CDR3, as DNA: TGTGCCAGCAGCGCAATCGGGGGGGCCGCTAGCACAGATACGCAGTATTTT. Translating gives CASSAIGGAASTDTQYF.

This clonotype has just one count. This chain connects TRBV6-5 to TRBJ1-3; D unclear. The CDR3 is 15 amino acids. V lost 6 bases to trimming and J lost 2 bases, with 14 bases between them. Germline V lookup: CDR1 MNHEY, CDR2 SVGAGI. CDR3 residues: CASRGSDIPGNTIYF. CDR3 DNA: TGTGCCAGCAGAGGCAGCGACATCCCTGGAAACACCATATATTTT.

This clonotype was counted only a few times. CDR3 in amino acids: CASSRFSGAVPAYEQYF. CDR3 nucleotide sequence: TGTGCCAGCAGCCGTTTCAGTGGAGCAGTCCCCGCCTACGAGCAGTACTTC. The gene calls are TRBV12-3 or TRBV12-4 and TRBJ2-4, with unresolved D. The tail of the sequence fits TRBJ2-7 better, so the J call may be wrong. The CDR3 loop spans 17 amino acids.

This chain links TRBV10-2 with TRBJ2-2; 8 positions match TRBD1. The CDR3 is 15 amino acids. Trimming cost V 2 bases and J 3 bases; bases outside gene matches: 2. The germline V gene has CDR1 WSHSY and CDR2 SAAADI. Here the CDR3 DNA reads TGCGCCAGCAGTGAGCAGGGGGCGGACACCGGGGAGCTGTTTTTT. Its translation: CASSEQGADTGELFF.

This chain joins TRBV5-4 and TRBJ2-7; TRBD2 is a possible D gene (5 bases). This CDR3 comprises 16 residues. The germline V gene encodes CDR1 SGHNT and CDR2 YYREEE (reference sequence). The germline V and J ends were trimmed by 0 bases and 0 bases, with 13 bases remaining between them. The CDR3 is CASSLGSRGDSYEQYF. The CDR3 DNA is TGTGCCAGCAGCTTGGGGTCCCGGGGAGACTCCTACGAGCAGTACTTC.

This clonotype was seen more than once but under ten times. V is TRBV6-2 or TRBV6-3 and J is TRBJ2-7; no definite D call. The CDR3 extends over 15 amino acids. In germline, CDR1 is MNHEY, CDR2 SVGEGT. The germline V and J ends were trimmed by 0 bases and 3 bases, with 12 bases remaining between them. CDR3 in DNA: TGTGCCAGCAGTTACTCGCTAGGGTCGGGCTACGAGCAGTACTTC. This translates into CASSYSLGSGYEQYF.

The CDR3 here is CASARGGFSYEQYF. CDR3 bases: TGTGCCAGCGCCCGGGGCGGCTTTTCCTACGAGCAGTACTTC. The genes are TRBV6-6 and TRBJ2-7; D may match TRBD1 or TRBD2 (5 bases each). This CDR3 is built from 14 residues. The V gene lost 8 bases and the J gene lost 1 base, with 15 bases spanning the gap. CDR1 is MNHNY and CDR2 is SVGAGI in the germline V gene (reference sequence).

As concerns this clonotype: One end of the junction is discordant with germline, which a read error may explain. The chain joins TRBV4-1 to TRBJ1-1; D is perhaps TRBD1 (5 bases). Germline V gene sequence: CDR1 MGHRA, CDR2 YSYEKL. The CDR3 consists of 16 residues. CDR3 in DNA: TGCGCCAGCAGCCAAGACACCGGGACGGTCAACACTGAAGTTTTCTTT. It translates to CASSQDTGTVNTEVFF.

V is TRBV9 and J is TRBJ1-1; 7 bases map to TRBD1. With V trimmed by 3 bases and J by 1 base, 6 bases remained unmatched. Germline CDR1 and CDR2: SGDLS and YYNGEE. The CDR3 is made up of 15 amino acids. The CDR3 region has the DNA TGTGCCAGCAGCGCCTGGGACAGAGAGAACACTGAAGCTTTCTTT. Its protein is CASSAWDRENTEAFF.

Worth noting for this clonotype: The junction shows a germline mismatch at one end, possibly a read error. The chain joins TRBV4-3 to TRBJ1-1, with 7 positions matching TRBD1. Germline assignment: CDR1 LGHNA and CDR2 YSLEER. The CDR3 runs 14 residues. The CDR3 loop reads CASSPRQGNTEAFF. In DNA, the CDR3 is TGTGCCAGCAGTCCCAGACAGGGGAACACTGAAGCTTTCTTT.

This clonotype appeared a few times. V gene TRBV7-2 combines with J gene TRBJ2-7; D perhaps matches TRBD1 (5 bases). TRBJ2-5 explains the end of the DNA better; the J call may be wrong. Per the germline V gene, CDR1 is SGHTA and CDR2 is FQGNSA. CDR3 size: 14 residues. This chain's CDR3 is CASSFIRVGETQYF. DNA of the CDR3: TGTGCCAGCAGCTTCATCAGGGTCGGGGAGACCCAGTACTTC.

V and J are TRBV7-9 and TRBJ2-5, with D unresolved. Germline V gives CDR1 SEHNR, CDR2 FQNEAQ (reference sequence). Trimming took off 2 bases at V and 2 bases at J, with 24 bases between the two ends. CDR3 length: 19 amino acids. In DNA form, the CDR3 reads TGTGCCAGCAGCTTAATAATCGTACAGACTTCAAACCGACAAGAGACCCAGTACTTC. Translating gives CASSLIIVQTSNRQETQYF.

The V and J genes are TRBV7-2 and TRBJ2-3; no reliable D call. V was pared by 4 bases and J by 0 bases, with 11 bases between. CDR1 and CDR2 from the germline V gene are SGHTA and FQGNSA. The length of the CDR3 is 15 residues. CDR3 sequence reads: CASSSPRKSTDTQYF. The CDR3 DNA reads as TGTGCCAGCAGCTCACCCCGGAAAAGCACAGATACGCAGTATTTT.

V usage is TRBV5-1 and J usage is TRBJ1-1, with unresolved D. This CDR3 comprises 13 residues. The germline V and J ends were trimmed by 4 bases and 1 base, with 8 bases remaining between them. CDR1 is SGHRS, CDR2 YFSETQ, per germline. The CDR3 DNA is TGCGCCAGCAGCGTTACAGAGAACACTGAAGCTTTCTTT. It translates to CASSVTENTEAFF. Combining the CDR3 with reference TRBV5-1 and TRBJ1-1 gives the whole variable domain KAGVTQTPRYLIKTRGQQVTLSCSPISGHRSVSWYQQTPGQGLQFLFEYFSETQRNKGNFPGRFSGRQFSNSRSEMNVSTLELGDSALYLCASSVTENTEAFFGQGTRLTVV.

The rearrangement links TRBV20-1 to TRBJ2-7; 7 nucleotides agree with TRBD2. Trimming at V came to 6 bases and at J to 2 bases, leaving 13 bases not matched to a gene. The germline V gene has CDR1 DFQATT and CDR2 SNEGSKA (reference sequence). This CDR3 spans 15 amino acids. Here the CDR3 reads CSAAPGLSQTYEQYF. Written as DNA, the CDR3 is TGCAGTGCCGCCCCGGGACTATCTCAAACCTACGAGCAGTACTTC.

The V call is TRBV2, the J call TRBJ1-1; possible D gene TRBD1, 6 bases. The V and J ends lost 3 bases and 0 bases respectively, with 20 bases between them. This CDR3 has 18 residues. Per germline, CDR1 SNHLY and CDR2 FYNNEI. CDR3 protein: CASSEGRGAGIMNTEAFF. The DNA of the CDR3 is TGTGCCAGCAGTGAGGGCCGGGGGGCGGGGATTATGAACACTGAAGCTTTCTTT. The whole variable domain, remainder taken from reference TRBV2 and TRBJ1-1, is EPEVTQTPSHQVTQMGQEVILRCVPISNHLYFYWYRQILGQKVEFLVSFYNNEISEKSEIFDDQFSVERPDGSNFTLKIRSTKLEDSAMYFCASSEGRGAGIMNTEAFFGQGTRLTVV.

The table lists this clonotype with a few counts. The chain employs TRBV12-3 or TRBV12-4 and TRBJ2-5; D assignment may be TRBD1 or TRBD2 (5 bases each). This CDR3 contains 13 residues. The V gene lost 7 bases and the J gene lost 5 bases, with 14 bases spanning the gap. CDR3 nucleotides: TGTGCCAGCATGGGGGTCGGTTGGGAGACCCAGTACTTC. This encodes CASMGVGWETQYF.

As for this clonotype: A read error may account for a junction end that differs from germline. V usage is TRBV7-8 and J usage is TRBJ2-1, with unresolved D. This CDR3 spans 16 amino acids. Germline V gene lookup returns CDR1 SGHVS and CDR2 FQNEAQ. The DNA of the CDR3 is TGTGCCAGTAGCTTAGCTGGAGTTAGGCATTACAATGAGCAGTTCTTC. It is translated as CASSLAGVRHYNEQFF.

CDR3 coding DNA: TGCGCCAGCAGCCCCGGGACCGAGACAGATACGCAGTATTTT. The encoded protein is CASSPGTETDTQYF. The rearrangement links TRBV4-1 to TRBJ2-3; D might be TRBD1 or TRBD2, each matching 5 bases. There are 14 residues in the CDR3. V shed 4 bases and J shed 3 bases, with 11 bases lying between them. Germline V CDR1 and CDR2: MGHRA, YSYEKL.

The V and J genes are TRBV6-2 or TRBV6-3 and TRBJ1-2; 7 nucleotides match TRBD1. Germline V gene sequence: CDR1 MNHEY, CDR2 SVGEGT. V shed 6 bases and J 6 bases; nucleotides not matched to a gene: 10. CDR3 length equals 14 residues. Here the CDR3 DNA reads TGTGCCAGCAGGATACCGGGACAGACGCATGGCTACACCTTC. Residues: CASRIPGQTHGYTF.

The rearrangement links TRBV7-9 to TRBJ2-3; a weak D match, TRBD2 (5 bases). CDR1 and CDR2 (germline): SEHNR, FQNEAQ (reference sequence). This CDR3 has 16 residues. V was pared by 3 bases and J by 0 bases, with 13 bases between. This chain's CDR3 is CASSFWGSDSTDTQYF. The CDR3, as DNA: TGTGCCAGCAGCTTCTGGGGTAGCGACAGCACAGATACGCAGTATTTT.

This clonotype appeared once. This sequence joins TRBV27 and TRBJ2-1, with TRBD1 identical over 8 bases. The CDR3 is made up of 14 amino acids. Germline CDR1 reads MNHEY; CDR2 reads SMNVEV (reference sequence). The J segment lost 8 bases and the V segment lost 5 bases, leaving 8 bases of the junction unmatched. CDR3 bases: TGTGCCAGCAGTGCACCCAGGGGGCAGGATGAGCAGTTCTTC. Protein: CASSAPRGQDEQFF.

The chain links TRBV6-1 to TRBJ2-7, with 7 bases lining up with TRBD1. The germline CDR1 and CDR2 sequences are MNHNS and SASEGT. The CDR3 length is 16 residues. Trimming at V came to 3 bases and at J to 0 bases, leaving 8 bases not matched to a gene. The CDR3: CASSDHRDSYSYEQYF. Here the CDR3 DNA reads TGTGCCAGCAGTGATCACCGGGACAGCTACTCCTACGAGCAGTACTTC.